These T cell receptor beta chains were read from a single sample in a study of OX40 agonist ivuxolimab in advanced cancers. Sequenced by immunoSEQ multiplex PCR; TCRdb stores in-frame clones only, minus some. The table lists approximately 69,000 clones, more than 65% of them singletons. Material: CD4+ or CD8+ T cells sorted from blood, obtained in a trial of the OX40 agonist ivuxolimab. The receptors originated from an adult with an advanced solid tumor such as melanoma, head and neck, liver or kidney cancer. Both conserved end residues are part of each CDR3. D genes are given only for firm matches. Only some rows state a clone size, as once, few, many or a class for expanded clones.

j_gene,v_gene,d_gene,abundance,CDR3nt,CDR3aa
TRBJ2-1,TRBV19,TRBD2,-,TGTGCCACAAGACTAGCGGGGGGGCCCAGTGAGCAGTTCTTC,CATRLAGGPSEQFF
TRBJ2-3,TRBV19,TRBD1,-,TGTGCCAGTAGACCGGGACAGTTAATAGATACGCAGTATTTT,CASRPGQLIDTQYF
TRBJ1-3,TRBV28,-,-,TGTGCCAGCAGTTTTCCGGGGGCTGGAAACACCATATATTTT,CASSFPGAGNTIYF
TRBJ2-7,TRBV6-5,-,-,TGTGCCAGCAGTTACTCTTGGACAGCCTCCTACGAGCAGTACTTC,CASSYSWTASYEQYF
TRBJ1-2,TRBV5-1,TRBD1,once,TGCGCCAGCAGCTCACAGGGGGGTGATGGCTACACCTTC,CASSSQGGDGYTF
TRBJ1-1,TRBV7-9,-,-,TGTGCCAGCAGCTTAGAGATCTACCCCACTGAAGCTTTCTTT,CASSLEIYPTEAFF
TRBJ2-2,TRBV7-9,-,few,TGTGCCAGCAGCTTAGTGGGCAGGGTCACCGGGGAGCTGTTTTTT,CASSLVGRVTGELFF
TRBJ1-1,TRBV4-2,-,-,TGTGCCAGCAGAAGAATAACAGACTCAAACACTGAAGCTTTCTTT,CASRRITDSNTEAFF
TRBJ1-5,TRBV19,TRBD1,-,TGTGCCAGTAGTGACAGGGGACAGCCCCAGCATTTT,CASSDRGQPQHF
TRBJ2-4,TRBV11-3,-,-,TGTGCCAGCAGCTTAGGATTGGGGGACCCCCAAAACATTCAGTACTTC,CASSLGLGDPQNIQYF
TRBJ1-1,TRBV4-3,-,-,TGCGCCAGCAGCCAAGATAGGCGAGGGGACACTGAAGCTTTCTTT,CASSQDRRGDTEAFF
TRBJ2-1,TRBV6-4,TRBD2,-,TGTGCCAGCAGTCGGACTAGCGGGGTTAGCGTTGAGCAGTTCTTC,CASSRTSGVSVEQFF
TRBJ1-1,TRBV2,-,few,TGTGCCAGCAGTTCGACAGCCGAGAACACTGAAGCTTTCTTT,CASSSTAENTEAFF
TRBJ2-3,TRBV5-5,-,-,TGTGCCAGCAGCTTGCAAGGGACTCCGGATCATACGCAGTATTTT,CASSLQGTPDHTQYF
TRBJ2-7,TRBV4-3,-,-,TGCGCCAGCAGCCTCGGACGACCCTCCTACGAGCAGTACTTC,CASSLGRPSYEQYF
TRBJ2-7,TRBV19,-,-,TGTGCCAGTAGTAGATCGGAGACCTCCTACGAGCAGTACTTC,CASSRSETSYEQYF
TRBJ1-5,TRBV6-5,-,-,TGTGCCAGCAGCAGGGGCGGGGGAGATCAGCCCCAGCATTTT,CASSRGGGDQPQHF
TRBJ1-1,TRBV6-5,-,-,TGTGCCAGCAGTTACCAGGCAGGGCAAACTGAAGCTTTCTTT,CASSYQAGQTEAFF
TRBJ2-1,TRBV4-2,-,once,TGTGCCAGCAGCTTTCGGGGGGCCGAAAACAATGAGCAGTTCTTC,CASSFRGAENNEQFF
TRBJ2-7,TRBV7-9,-,few,TGTGCCAGCAGCTTAACGGTAGGGACGATAGGTTACGAGCAGTACTTC,CASSLTVGTIGYEQYF
TRBJ1-5,TRBV19,TRBD1,-,TGTGCCAGTAGTATACGGACAGGGGGACCTCAGCCCCAGCATTTT,CASSIRTGGPQPQHF
TRBJ2-7,TRBV21-1,-,once,TGTGCCAGCAGCAAAGCGCATAGACAGGGGAGGTCCTACGAGCAGTACTTC,CASSKAHRQGRSYEQYF
TRBJ2-5,TRBV5-5,TRBD2,-,TGTGCCAGCAGTACCAGCGGGGGGGCCGGTCAAGAGACCCAGTACTTC,CASSTSGGAGQETQYF
TRBJ1-1,TRBV18,-,-,TGTGCCAGCTCACCACCCTCAGGGAGAAGGGGTGAAGCTTTCTTT,CASSPPSGRRGEAFF
TRBJ2-3,TRBV11-1,-,-,TGTGCCAGCAGCTCCCAGGGTTCAGATACGCAGTATTTT,CASSSQGSDTQYF
TRBJ2-2,TRBV25-1,-,-,TGTGCCAGCAGTGATGACACCGGGGAGCTGTTTTTT,CASSDDTGELFF